What follows are 28 T cell receptor beta chains derived from one specimen sequenced in a study of cytomegalovirus exposure and HLA in healthy donors. The PCR contained 60 Vbeta and 13 Jbeta primers. The table came from immunoSEQ multiplex PCR; TCRdb's copy has only in-frame clones and leaves some out. The data hold about 160,000 clones, with over 80% observed a single time. The material sequenced was PBMCs. These receptors all stem from a boy younger than 10 in good health and CMV-seronegative.

This chain uses TRBV6-6 with TRBJ2-2; D remains ambiguous. CDR3 length: 15 amino acids. Germline CDR1 is MNHNY and CDR2 is SVGAGI (reference sequence). Trimming removed 2 bases from V and 1 base from J, with 8 bases in between. The CDR3 nucleotides read TGTGCCAGCAGTTACGGTGGCCGGAACACCGGGGAGCTGTTTTTT. Its translation is CASSYGGRNTGELFF.

The table lists this clone with a count of one. The V call is TRBV5-5, the J call TRBJ2-7, with 9 bases identical to TRBD2. CDR1 and CDR2 (germline): SGHKS, YYEKEE (reference sequence). V lost 2 bases and J lost 7; bases outside the gene matches: 10. CDR3 length equals 15 residues. CDR3 residues: CASSLIPSGMGEQYF. The CDR3 DNA reads TGTGCCAGCAGCTTAATCCCTAGCGGGATGGGGGAGCAGTACTTC. Based on the CDR3 plus reference TRBV5-5 and TRBJ2-7, the full variable domain is DAGVTQSPTHLIKTRGQQVTLRCSPISGHKSVSWYQQVLGQGPQFIFQYYEKEERGRGNFPDRFSARQFPNYSSELNVNALLLGDSALYLCASSLIPSGMGEQYFGPGTRLTVT.

This clone occurred a few times. This sequence joins TRBV5-5 and TRBJ2-3; the D gene is possibly TRBD1 (6 bases). Germline CDR1 SGHKS, CDR2 YYEKEE (reference sequence). The germline V and J ends were trimmed by 2 bases and 2 bases, with 9 bases remaining between them. The length of the CDR3 is 14 residues. CDR3 amino acids: CASSFQGLTDTQYF. CDR3 sequence (DNA): TGTGCCAGCAGCTTTCAGGGGCTCACAGATACGCAGTATTTT.

The genes are TRBV4-1 and TRBJ2-3; D unresolved. CDR3 length: 15 amino acids. V lost 1 base, J lost 0 bases, and 8 bases lay in between. Germline V gene sequence: CDR1 MGHRA, CDR2 YSYEKL. The CDR3 bases are TGCGCCAGCAGCCAAGGCGGATACAGCACAGATACGCAGTATTTT. This encodes CASSQGGYSTDTQYF.

This clone has a handful of counts. The chain joins TRBV29-1 to TRBJ2-1; the D is unclear. The germline V gene has CDR1 SQVTM and CDR2 ANQGSEA. V lost 0 bases to trimming and J lost 9 bases, with 12 bases between them. The CDR3 is made up of 13 amino acids. The DNA of the CDR3 is TGCAGCGTTGAAGATCGGCGGCAAGGTGAGCAGTTCTTC. It codes for CSVEDRRQGEQFF.

This chain uses TRBV15 with TRBJ1-2; the D gene is possibly TRBD1 (6 bases). The V end was cut by 4 bases, the J end by 5 bases, with 17 bases between. The germline V gene encodes CDR1 LNHNV and CDR2 YYDKDF (reference sequence). This CDR3 has 15 amino acids. DNA for the CDR3: TGTGCCACCAGCACCTACAGGGTCTCGAGGTATGGCTACACCTTC. Its protein is CATSTYRVSRYGYTF.

The V call is TRBV19, the J call TRBJ2-1; D is perhaps TRBD2 (5 bases). V lost 0 bases to trimming and J lost 10 bases, with 13 bases between them. Germline CDR1 reads LNHDA; CDR2 reads SQIVND (reference sequence). CDR3 length: 14 amino acids. The DNA for the CDR3 is TGTGCCAGTAGTATAGATTGGACCCGAGGGGAGCAGTTCTTC. Amino acid sequence: CASSIDWTRGEQFF.

J is TRBJ2-1 and V is TRBV13; 11 bases agree with TRBD2. The CDR3 contains 18 residues. Germline loops: CDR1 PRHDT, CDR2 FYEKMQ (reference sequence). J was trimmed by 7 bases and V by 5 bases; bases with no gene match: 16. The chain's CDR3 is CASSRGHSGRAWWNEQFF. The DNA for the CDR3 is TGTGCCAGCAGCAGGGGCCATAGCGGGAGGGCTTGGTGGAATGAGCAGTTCTTC.

This chain uses TRBV5-1 with TRBJ2-2, with TRBD1 as a possible D gene (8 bases). The germline V gene has CDR1 SGHRS and CDR2 YFSETQ. This CDR3 has 15 amino acids. The V end lost 2 bases, the J end lost 5 bases, and 13 bases lay between the germline ends. CDR3: CASSLDRGGTGELFF. The CDR3 DNA sequence: TGCGCCAGCAGCTTAGACAGGGGAGGGACCGGGGAGCTGTTTTTT.

This chain joins TRBV5-6 and TRBJ1-2; 7 nucleotides agree with TRBD1. Trimming removed 4 bases from V and 8 bases from J; junction bases left unmatched: 5. Germline assignment: CDR1 SGHDT and CDR2 YYEEEE. CDR3 size: 12 residues. CDR3 sequence (DNA): TGTGCCAGCAGCGGCACAGGGGCCGGCTACACCTTC. Its translation is CASSGTGAGYTF.

The gene calls are TRBV7-2 and TRBJ2-3; maybe TRBD2 (6 bases). With 2 bases removed from V and 4 bases from J, the gap between germline ends came to 10 bases. The CDR3 loop spans 14 amino acids. From germline, CDR1 is SGHTA and CDR2 FQGNSA. CDR3 sequence reads: CASSLYGSADTQYF. The CDR3 region has the DNA TGTGCCAGCAGCTTATACGGGAGCGCAGATACGCAGTATTTT.

The chain links TRBV19 to TRBJ1-2; tentative D call: TRBD1 (5 bases). The V end lost 4 bases, the J end lost 3 bases, and 9 bases lay between the germline ends. CDR3 size: 13 residues. The germline CDR1 and CDR2 sequences are LNHDA and SQIVND (reference sequence). The CDR3 loop is CASSKQEYYGYTF. DNA for the CDR3: TGTGCCAGTAGTAAACAGGAGTACTATGGCTACACCTTC.

The chain recombines TRBV28 with TRBJ1-4; D ambiguous. The CDR3 spans 15 residues. Germline lookup yields CDR1 MDHEN and CDR2 SYDVKM. Trimming shortened V by 5 bases and J by 6 bases, and 16 bases separated the two germline ends. The CDR3 DNA reads as TGTGCCAGCAGTCCAGGAAACCCACCGGATGAAAAACTGTTTTTT. It yields the protein CASSPGNPPDEKLFF.

The chain links TRBV5-5 to TRBJ1-5; D may be TRBD1 (5 bases). Trimming took off 0 bases at V and 6 bases at J, with 13 bases between the two ends. CDR3 length: 15 residues. Germline V lookup: CDR1 SGHKS, CDR2 YYEKEE (reference sequence). The DNA for the CDR3 is TGTGCCAGCAGCTTGGACCGGGGGGAAGTTCAGCCCCAGCATTTT. Amino acids: CASSLDRGEVQPQHF.

A single count supports this clone. V gene TRBV7-8 combines with J gene TRBJ1-2; D perhaps matches TRBD1 (5 bases). The CDR3 is 13 amino acids. Trimming removed 7 bases from V and 6 bases from J, with 15 bases in between. Germline lookup yields CDR1 SGHVS and CDR2 FQNEAQ. The CDR3 nucleotides are TGTGCCAGCACCCTGCAGGGAAACGATGGCTACACCTTC. Translation gives CASTLQGNDGYTF. The whole variable domain, filled in from reference TRBV7-8 and TRBJ1-2, reads GAGVSQSPRYKVAKRGQDVALRCDPISGHVSLFWYQQALGQGPEFLTYFQNEAQLDKSGLPSDRFFAERPEGSVSTLKIQRTQQEDSAVYLCASTLQGNDGYTFGSGTRLTVV.

This clone was recorded a few times. DNA for the CDR3: TGTGCCTGGGAACGGGGACAGGGGGCGCGTTCGGTCACCGGGGAGCTGTTTTTT. Translated, it gives CAWERGQGARSVTGELFF. The rearrangement joins TRBV30 to TRBJ2-2, with TRBD1 matching 12 bases. The trim removed 5 bases at V and 4 bases at J, leaving 14 bases unmatched. The CDR3 length is 18 residues. The germline V gene has CDR1 GTSNPN and CDR2 SVGIG (reference sequence). Full variable domain (missing parts from reference TRBV30 and TRBJ2-2): SQTIHQWPATLVQPVGSPLSLECTVEGTSNPNLYWYRQAAGRGLQLLFYSVGIGQISSEVPQNLSASRPQDRQFILSSKKLLLSDSGFYLCAWERGQGARSVTGELFFGEGSRLTVL.

The CDR3 here is CASSQDSTLFTYEQYF. CDR3 bases: TGTGCCAGCAGCCAAGATTCGACTCTTTTCACCTACGAGCAGTACTTC. J is TRBJ2-7 and V is TRBV4-2; the D is unclear. Germline V gives CDR1 LGHNA, CDR2 YNFKEQ. Trimming took 0 bases from V and 2 from J, leaving 14 bases between them. The CDR3 is 16 residues long.

The J gene is TRBJ2-6, the V gene TRBV18; possible D gene TRBD1, 6 bases. The CDR3 runs to 18 residues. V lost 3 bases and J lost 0, with 15 bases in between. Germline loops: CDR1 KGHSH, CDR2 LQKENI. The CDR3 spells CASSPRQDMLSGANVLTF. CDR3 DNA sequence: TGTGCCAGCTCACCCCGACAGGACATGCTCTCTGGGGCCAACGTCCTGACTTTC. Looking up the rest from reference TRBV18 and TRBJ2-6 gives the full variable domain: NAGVMQNPRHLVRRRGQEARLRCSPMKGHSHVYWYRQLPEEGLKFMVYLQKENIIDESGMPKERFSAEFPKEGPSILRIQQVVRGDSAAYFCASSPRQDMLSGANVLTFGAGSRLTVL.

The chain is built from TRBV21-1 and TRBJ1-1. TRBV21-1 counts as a pseudogene. This CDR3 is built from 15 residues. CDR3 DNA: TGTGCCAGCAGCAAAGAACGGGATGGTGCCACTGAAGCTTTCTTT. Encoded protein: CASSKERDGATEAFF.

The rearrangement joins TRBV4-1 to TRBJ1-1; tentative D call: TRBD1 (5 bases). Deletions cut 0 bases from V and 11 bases from J, with 16 bases between. The length of the CDR3 is 14 residues. CDR1 MGHRA and CDR2 YSYEKL come from the germline V gene. CDR3 in amino acids: CASSQDGMGLRAFF. In nucleotides, the CDR3 is TGCGCCAGCAGCCAAGACGGTATGGGGCTGAGGGCTTTCTTT.

The V call is TRBV6-6, the J call TRBJ1-1; 10 bases are shared with TRBD1. The germline gives CDR1 MNHNY, CDR2 SVGAGI (reference sequence). The CDR3 extends over 13 amino acids. With 2 bases clipped from V and 6 bases from J, the junction kept 0 bases outside the gene matches. The CDR3 DNA reads as TGTGCCAGCAGTTACGGACAGGGGGCTGAAGCTTTCTTT. This encodes CASSYGQGAEAFF.

The V and J genes are TRBV30 and TRBJ1-4; possible D gene TRBD1, 6 bases. The CDR3 runs 15 residues. Germline V gives CDR1 GTSNPN, CDR2 SVGIG (reference sequence). Trimming took 1 base from V and 3 from J, leaving 12 bases between them. CDR3 in DNA: TGTGCCTGGAGTGCCCGGGCAGGGGCTAATGAAAAACTGTTTTTT. This gives the protein CAWSARAGANEKLFF.

The V and J genes are TRBV29-1 and TRBJ2-5; perhaps TRBD2 as D (6 bases). This CDR3 spans 12 amino acids. Trimming shortened V by 8 bases and J by 1 base, and 11 bases separated the two germline ends. The germline V gene encodes CDR1 SQVTM and CDR2 ANQGSEA. For the CDR3, the DNA is TGCAGCTTTTCGGGGGTCCAAGAGACCCAGTACTTC. Translated, it gives CSFSGVQETQYF.

This sequence joins TRBV5-8 and TRBJ1-5; D ambiguous. Trimming stripped 1 base from V and 2 bases from J, with 7 bases between. In germline, CDR1 is SGHTS, CDR2 YDEGEE. This CDR3 contains 14 residues. As DNA, the CDR3 is TGTGCCAGCAGCTTGTTCCGAGGCAATCAGCCCCAGCATTTT. Translated: CASSLFRGNQPQHF.

The gene calls are TRBV15 and TRBJ1-5; D might be TRBD1 (5 bases). This CDR3 spans 16 amino acids. The V end lost 3 bases, the J end lost 2 bases, and 14 bases lay between the germline ends. Germline assignment: CDR1 LNHNV and CDR2 YYDKDF (reference sequence). The CDR3 sequence: CATSRTSTARNQPQHF. CDR3 sequence (DNA): TGTGCCACCAGCAGGACCTCGACAGCCCGCAATCAGCCCCAGCATTTT.

The chain is built from TRBV7-7 and TRBJ2-5; 9 positions agree with TRBD2. This CDR3 region has 15 residues. The J segment lost 3 bases and the V segment lost 5 bases, leaving 7 bases of the junction unmatched. Germline V gives CDR1 SSHAT, CDR2 FNYEAQ (reference sequence). The CDR3 nucleotides read TGTGCCAGCAGCCATGGGACTAGCCGGAAAGAGACCCAGTACTTC. This encodes CASSHGTSRKETQYF.

This clone has a handful of counts. The V gene is TRBV2, the J gene TRBJ1-2; TRBD1 matches 7 bases. The germline V gene encodes CDR1 SNHLY and CDR2 FYNNEI. V lost 6 bases, J lost 6 bases, and 10 bases stayed unmatched. This CDR3 comprises 14 residues. This CDR3 is CASRSNRDSHGYTF. Written as DNA, the CDR3 is TGTGCCAGCAGATCTAACCGGGACAGCCATGGCTACACCTTC.

The rearrangement uses TRBV9 and TRBJ1-2; D is ambiguous. The V gene's germline CDR1 is SGDLS and CDR2 YYNGEE. The CDR3 is 13 amino acids. V was trimmed by 5 bases and J by 0 bases, leaving 8 bases between them. DNA of the CDR3: TGTGCCAGCAGTATGGACTCTAACTATGGCTACACCTTC. Encoded protein: CASSMDSNYGYTF.